This T cell receptor beta chain derives from a study of CD8+ T cells in alopecia areata. This clone was seen a handful of times. Its specificity is unknown. Whole-study results and caveats: Higher clonality was seen in lesional scalp than in normal scalp, especially in alopecia totalis/universalis.

After isolation, RNA underwent reverse transcription to generate cDNA as the sequencing template. Assay: immunoSEQ multiplex PCR; the TCRdb copy retains only in-frame clones and omits some. The top ten hold 8% to 10% of the sample, which has more than 95,000 clones, less than 70% seen once. Germline-derived CDR1 and CDR2 are SGHRS and YFSETQ. V was shortened by 4 bases and J by 6 bases, with 19 bases between the two germline ends. The CDR3 length is 15 residues. Material for sequencing was CD4+ T cells sorted from blood. The origin of this receptor is a human donor in good health. J is TRBJ1-2 and V is TRBV5-1, with D perhaps TRBD1 (5 bases). CDR3 loop: CASSPYPTGRNGYTF. CDR3 in DNA: TGCGCCAGCAGCCCGTACCCCACAGGAAGGAATGGCTACACCTTC.